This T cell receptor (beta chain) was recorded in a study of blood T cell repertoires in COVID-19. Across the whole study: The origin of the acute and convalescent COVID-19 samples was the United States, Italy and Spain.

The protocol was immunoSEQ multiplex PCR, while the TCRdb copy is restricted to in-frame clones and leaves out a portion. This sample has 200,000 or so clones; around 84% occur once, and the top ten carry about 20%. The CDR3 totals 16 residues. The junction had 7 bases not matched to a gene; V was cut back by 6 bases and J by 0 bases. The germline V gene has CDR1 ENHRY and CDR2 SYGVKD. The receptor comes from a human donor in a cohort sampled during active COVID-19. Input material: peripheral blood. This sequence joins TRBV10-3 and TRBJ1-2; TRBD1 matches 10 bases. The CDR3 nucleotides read TGTGCCATCAGAGGGACAGGGGACCGAGCTAACTATGGCTACACCTTC. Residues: CAIRGTGDRANYGYTF.